This entry lists 28 T cell receptor beta chains sequenced from one sample in a study of cytomegalovirus exposure and HLA in healthy donors. PCR primers comprised 60 Vbeta and 13 Jbeta primers. This table comes from immunoSEQ multiplex PCR, and its TCRdb copy is limited to in-frame clones, with some not included. The sample totals 70,000 to 90,000 clones. Sequencing was performed on PBMCs. The receptors stem from a man aged 18 to 29 in good health and CMV-seropositive.

The chain carries TRBV7-8 and TRBJ1-5, with TRBD1 as a possible D gene (5 bases). The CDR3 covers 17 residues. The germline gives CDR1 SGHVS, CDR2 FQNEAQ. Trimming shortened V by 5 bases and J by 2 bases, and 19 bases separated the two germline ends. CDR3 sequence: CASSPESRVPGNQPQHF. In DNA, the CDR3 is TGTGCCAGCAGCCCAGAGTCCAGGGTTCCCGGCAATCAGCCCCAGCATTTT.

This chain joins TRBV5-6 and TRBJ2-1; 7 bases agree with TRBD2. Germline lookup yields CDR1 SGHDT and CDR2 YYEEEE. This CDR3 is built from 14 residues. V shed 5 bases and J 15 bases; nucleotides not matched to a gene: 17. The CDR3 protein is CASREAGDKPLWFF. CDR3 nucleotide sequence: TGTGCCAGCAGGGAGGCGGGAGACAAACCACTCTGGTTCTTC.

V is TRBV4-2 and J is TRBJ2-5; the match to TRBD2 covers 11 bases. The V segment lost 5 bases and the J segment 7 bases; nucleotides outside the gene matches: 6. The CDR3 runs to 14 residues. The germline gives CDR1 LGHNA, CDR2 YNFKEQ. The CDR3 loop is CASSDSGGAATQYF. CDR3 bases: TGTGCCAGCAGCGATAGCGGGGGGGCCGCGACCCAGTACTTC.

The DNA of the CDR3 is TGTGCCAGCAGTAACAGGGGCCTACAAGAGACCCAGTACTTC. Its translation is CASSNRGLQETQYF. The chain couples TRBV28 to TRBJ2-5, with 7 bases matching TRBD1. CDR1 is MDHEN and CDR2 is SYDVKM in the germline V gene. The CDR3 contains 14 residues. V dropped 5 bases and J dropped 2; count of bases not matched to a gene: 5.

The chain recombines TRBV28 with TRBJ1-2, with 8 bases matching TRBD1. Germline loops: CDR1 MDHEN, CDR2 SYDVKM. This CDR3 is 14 amino acids long. The V and J ends lost 3 bases and 8 bases, in that order; junction bases with no gene match: 8. The CDR3 protein is CASSFQGAGGGYTF. DNA for the CDR3: TGTGCCAGCAGTTTCCAGGGGGCAGGGGGCGGCTACACCTTC.

The gene calls are TRBV29-1 and TRBJ2-7; TRBD2 agrees at 7 bases. The germline CDR1 and CDR2 sequences are SQVTM and ANQGSEA. V lost 2 bases and J lost 6; bases outside the gene matches: 4. The CDR3 is 12 amino acids. Here the CDR3 reads CSVEREGSEQYF. CDR3 in DNA: TGCAGCGTTGAAAGGGAGGGTAGCGAGCAGTACTTC.

This chain uses TRBV9 with TRBJ1-2, with 7 positions matching TRBD1. This CDR3 contains 15 residues. V dropped 3 bases and J dropped 4; count of bases not matched to a gene: 9. Germline-derived CDR1 and CDR2 are SGDLS and YYNGEE. The CDR3 sequence: CASSASGGQPYGYTF. CDR3 in DNA: TGTGCCAGCAGCGCGAGTGGGGGACAGCCCTATGGCTACACCTTC.

The chain combines TRBV11-2 with TRBJ1-2; tentatively, D is TRBD1 (6 bases). The ends were cut back, 2 bases at V and 3 bases at J, with 19 bases in the middle. The CDR3 is 17 residues long. From germline, CDR1 is SGHAT and CDR2 FQNNGV. CDR3 sequence reads: CASSLHRPGAGDYGYTF. The CDR3, as DNA: TGTGCCAGCAGCTTACACCGCCCAGGGGCAGGAGACTATGGCTACACCTTC.

The chain links TRBV5-1 to TRBJ2-5; 13 bases map to TRBD2. J was trimmed by 1 base and V by 4 bases; bases with no gene match: 4. Germline CDR1 and CDR2: SGHRS and YFSETQ. The CDR3 is 16 residues long. This CDR3 is CASSLRTSGSQETQYF. The CDR3, as DNA: TGCGCCAGCAGCCTACGGACTAGCGGGAGCCAAGAGACCCAGTACTTC. Full variable domain (missing parts from reference TRBV5-1 and TRBJ2-5): KAGVTQTPRYLIKTRGQQVTLSCSPISGHRSVSWYQQTPGQGLQFLFEYFSETQRNKGNFPGRFSGRQFSNSRSEMNVSTLELGDSALYLCASSLRTSGSQETQYFGPGTRLLVL.

The V and J genes are TRBV10-1 and TRBJ1-2; no firm D call. The germline V gene has CDR1 WNHNN and CDR2 SYGVQD (reference sequence). V dropped 3 bases and J dropped 4 bases, with 15 bases sitting between them. CDR3 length equals 15 residues. As DNA, the CDR3 is TGCGCCAGCAGTGAATGGCAGGCACTTCCCTATGGCTACACCTTC. Encoded protein: CASSEWQALPYGYTF.

The chain links TRBV19 to TRBJ2-2, with D maybe TRBD2 (5 bases). The CDR3 loop spans 13 amino acids. V gave up 8 bases and J gave up 6 bases, with 13 bases separating them. CDR1 is LNHDA and CDR2 is SQIVND in the germline V gene (reference sequence). CDR3 coding DNA: TGTGCCAGTTCTAAGGGAGACGCCGGGGAGCTGTTTTTT. Its protein product is CASSKGDAGELFF.

The chain recombines TRBV6-1 with TRBJ2-7; 7 nucleotides line up with TRBD1. CDR3 length: 14 residues. Trimming cost V 5 bases and J 3 bases; bases outside gene matches: 7. CDR1 is MNHNS and CDR2 is SASEGT in the germline V gene. CDR3 sequence (DNA): TGTGCCAGCAGTCTCCGGGACAGTGACTACGAGCAGTACTTC. Its translation: CASSLRDSDYEQYF.

This chain connects TRBV6-1 to TRBJ2-2; 7 bases are shared with TRBD1. V was pared by 8 bases and J by 5 bases, with 5 bases of the junction left unmatched. The CDR3 length is 13 residues. Germline V CDR1 and CDR2: MNHNS, SASEGT. DNA of the CDR3: TGTGCCAGCCAGAACAGGGGTACCGGGGAGCTGTTTTTT. This gives the protein CASQNRGTGELFF.

The V call is TRBV10-3, the J call TRBJ1-2, with D tentatively TRBD1 (5 bases). V was trimmed by 9 bases and J by 6 bases, leaving 8 bases between them. The CDR3 totals 10 residues. CDR1 is ENHRY, CDR2 SYGVKD, per germline. This chain's CDR3 is CAIQGDGYTF. In DNA, the CDR3 is TGTGCCATTCAAGGGGATGGCTACACCTTC.

In DNA form, the CDR3 reads TGTGCCAGCAGCACGGGAGGGCTTAGCACAGATACGCAGTATTTT. This gives the protein CASSTGGLSTDTQYF. V is TRBV4-2 and J is TRBJ2-3; 8 bases agree with TRBD2. The CDR3 is 15 amino acids. V trimming: 5 bases; J trimming: 0 bases; junction bases outside the gene matches: 4. Germline CDR1 reads LGHNA; CDR2 reads YNFKEQ.

The chain uses TRBV5-1 and TRBJ1-1; 10 bases fit TRBD1. Looked up from germline, CDR1 is SGHRS and CDR2 is YFSETQ. This CDR3 region has 15 residues. V was clipped by 4 bases and J by 8 bases; unmatched bases: 11. The CDR3 nucleotides read TGCGCCAGCAGCATTCCGACAGGGGGCGTATCCGAAGCTTTCTTT. This codes for CASSIPTGGVSEAFF.

The chain carries TRBV7-8 and TRBJ2-1; D possibly corresponds to TRBD1 (5 bases). Germline V lookup: CDR1 SGHVS, CDR2 FQNEAQ. CDR3 length: 16 residues. V lost 5 bases and J lost 1, with 15 bases in between. The CDR3 DNA follows: TGTGCCAGCAGCCTTTTTGCAGGGATATCCTACAATGAGCAGTTCTTC. This codes for CASSLFAGISYNEQFF.

The V call is TRBV7-4, the J call TRBJ2-7, with D perhaps matching TRBD2 (5 bases). V shed 6 bases and J shed 3 bases, with 15 bases lying between them. The CDR3 consists of 14 residues. Germline CDR1 reads SGHVT; CDR2 reads SQSDAQ. In DNA form, the CDR3 reads TGTGCCAGCAGGAACAAGGTGCGGGTCTACGAGCAGTACTTC. Its protein is CASRNKVRVYEQYF.

The chain carries TRBV28 and TRBJ2-1; maybe TRBD2 (6 bases). The CDR3 spans 15 residues. V lost 5 bases and J 6 bases, leaving 17 bases between the germline ends. The V gene's germline CDR1 is MDHEN and CDR2 SYDVKM. CDR3 sequence: CASSGLTGAGNEQFF. CDR3 coding DNA: TGTGCCAGCAGTGGTTTGACGGGAGCAGGCAATGAGCAGTTCTTC.

The chain carries TRBV30 and TRBJ1-1; D unresolved. Deletions cut 4 bases from V and 1 base from J, with 10 bases between. Germline CDR1 is GTSNPN and CDR2 is SVGIG (reference sequence). The CDR3 is made up of 13 amino acids. Here the CDR3 reads CAWMLGANTEAFF. The DNA for the CDR3 is TGTGCCTGGATGTTGGGAGCGAACACTGAAGCTTTCTTT.

The chain combines TRBV19 with TRBJ1-4; D may be TRBD1 (5 bases). CDR1 LNHDA and CDR2 SQIVND come from the germline V gene (reference sequence). The V and J ends lost 10 bases and 10 bases respectively, with 13 bases between them. This CDR3 has 11 amino acids. The CDR3 region is CATMTVGKLFF. In DNA, the CDR3 is TGTGCCACTATGACAGTTGGAAAACTGTTTTTT.

The CDR3, as DNA: TGTGCCAGCAGCTCCGGGACAGGGGGCTATGGCTACACCTTC. The encoded protein is CASSSGTGGYGYTF. This chain links TRBV7-2 with TRBJ1-2, with 11 bases aligning to TRBD1. This CDR3 has 14 amino acids. J was trimmed by 4 bases and V by 4 bases; bases with no gene match: 2. The germline V gene encodes CDR1 SGHTA and CDR2 FQGNSA.

This chain joins TRBV6-5 and TRBJ2-7; 8 nucleotides align to TRBD2. The CDR3 is 14 amino acids. J lost 6 bases, V lost 2 bases, and 6 bases had no gene match. CDR1 is MNHEY and CDR2 is SVGAGI in the germline V gene. The CDR3: CASSYRGGSGEQYF. Here the CDR3 DNA reads TGTGCCAGCAGTTACCGGGGGGGCTCCGGCGAGCAGTACTTC.

J is TRBJ1-1 and V is TRBV7-9; no reliable D call. The CDR3 has 13 amino acids. Trimming cost V 6 bases and J 1 base, with 9 bases left between them. Germline-derived CDR1 and CDR2 are SEHNR and FQNEAQ (reference sequence). The chain's CDR3 is CASRSTTNTEAFF. DNA of the CDR3: TGTGCCAGCAGATCCACTACGAACACTGAAGCTTTCTTT.

The rearrangement links TRBV7-9 to TRBJ1-5; D call uncertain. V was trimmed by 5 bases and J by 3 bases, leaving 8 bases between them. The CDR3 loop spans 13 amino acids. Looked up from germline, CDR1 is SEHNR and CDR2 is FQNEAQ (reference sequence). Here the CDR3 reads CASSPTLNQPQHF. Here the CDR3 DNA reads TGTGCCAGCAGCCCGACTCTCAATCAGCCCCAGCATTTT.

The gene calls are TRBV19 and TRBJ1-4; TRBD1 agrees at 8 bases. V was pared by 8 bases and J by 1 base, with 6 bases of the junction left unmatched. The germline gives CDR1 LNHDA, CDR2 SQIVND (reference sequence). CDR3 size: 15 residues. CDR3 DNA: TGTGCCAGTGGCGGACAGGGTGGAACTAATGAAAAACTGTTTTTT. This sequence encodes CASGGQGGTNEKLFF.

Here the CDR3 reads CASSPTGADTQYF. The CDR3 nucleotides are TGTGCCAGCAGTCCAACAGGGGCAGATACGCAGTATTTT. The chain couples TRBV7-2 to TRBJ2-3; 7 bases match TRBD1. The CDR3 covers 13 residues. The trim removed 6 bases at V and 4 bases at J, leaving 4 bases unmatched. Germline loops: CDR1 SGHTA, CDR2 FQGNSA.

The chain links TRBV11-2 to TRBJ1-2; no reliable D call. Trimming pared 1 base from V and 4 bases from J, leaving 7 bases between. This CDR3 is 13 amino acids long. Germline CDR1 is SGHAT and CDR2 is FQNNGV. The DNA for the CDR3 is TGTGCCAGCAGCTTAGGTCCGGGCTATGGCTACACCTTC. Its protein product is CASSLGPGYGYTF.